These 24 T cell receptor beta chains originate from one sample sequenced in a study of blood T cells in healthy people across ages. Sample-barcoded 5' priming and a J-beta primer mix drove a second PCR of roughly 6 to 12 cycles. TCRdb re-derived calls from the 5' RACE reads in MiXCR, one entry per CDR3 protein. Among some 1.6 million distinct CDR3 sequences listed, about 31% were seen once. The sequencing input was blood. These receptors came from a woman aged 25 to 39 in good health.

This clonotype showed up just a few times. The rearrangement links TRBV27 to TRBJ2-5; D not resolved. The DNA end lines up better with TRBJ2-7; the J call may be wrong. The CDR3 is 16 amino acids. CDR1 is MNHEY, CDR2 SMNVEV, per germline (reference sequence). Here the CDR3 DNA reads TGTGCCAGCAGTCCCCTTCTAGGGATCACGGCTTACGAGCAGTACTTC. It codes for CASSPLLGITAYEQYF.

This chain links TRBV4-1 with TRBJ1-2; no clear D gene. Germline V gives CDR1 MGHRA, CDR2 YSYEKL. The ends were cut back, 4 bases at V and 3 bases at J, with 18 bases in the middle. The CDR3 has 16 residues. The CDR3, as DNA: TGCGCCAGCAGCCCTACTCTGACCGGGGAGGACTATGGCTACACCTTC. As protein: CASSPTLTGEDYGYTF.

This clonotype was seen ten or more times. V usage is TRBV5-1 and J usage is TRBJ2-1; the D is unclear. CDR1 is SGHRS, CDR2 YFSETQ, per germline. The CDR3 is 13 residues long. Trimming shortened V by 0 bases and J by 6 bases, and 7 bases separated the two germline ends. The CDR3 DNA reads as TGCGCCAGCAGCTTGGCCCCGCTCAATGAGCAGTTCTTC. The encoded protein is CASSLAPLNEQFF.

The chain joins TRBV12-3 or TRBV12-4 to TRBJ2-7; the match to TRBD2 covers 9 bases. The CDR3 runs to 15 residues. Unmatched junction bases numbered 6, after V lost 3 bases and J lost 3 bases. The CDR3 sequence is CASSFGGRAVYEQYF. CDR3 DNA sequence: TGTGCCAGCAGTTTCGGCGGGAGGGCCGTCTACGAGCAGTACTTC.

This clonotype was recorded only once. The junction and the germline gene differ at one end; a read error may be behind it. V gene TRBV7-3 combines with J gene TRBJ2-5, with D unclear. The DNA end is more similar to TRBJ2-7, so the J call may be wrong. Germline CDR1 SGHTA, CDR2 FQGTGA. This CDR3 is 13 amino acids long. The CDR3 loop reads CANSPSPGYEQYF. CDR3 nucleotide sequence: TGTGCCAACAGCCCCTCGCCCGGATACGAGCAGTACTTC.

The table lists this clonotype with a few counts. The CDR3 region is CASSGLNEKLFF. CDR3 in DNA: TGTGCCAGCAGTGGACTAAATGAAAAACTGTTTTTT. V usage is TRBV2 and J usage is TRBJ1-4, with D unresolved. The length of the CDR3 is 12 residues. V was pared by 4 bases and J by 5 bases, with 5 bases between. CDR1 and CDR2 (germline): SNHLY, FYNNEI.

The chain employs TRBV28 and TRBJ2-6; D unresolved. The CDR3 runs 17 residues. V lost 1 base and J 2 bases, leaving 12 bases between the germline ends. CDR1 is MDHEN and CDR2 is SYDVKM in the germline V gene. Written as DNA, the CDR3 is TGTGCCAGCAGTTTATCTGCGTCCCGGGCTGGGGCCAACGTCCTGACTTTC. Amino acid sequence: CASSLSASRAGANVLTF.

This clonotype has ten or more counts. The chain employs TRBV12-3 or TRBV12-4 and TRBJ2-1, with D possibly matching TRBD2 (6 bases). This CDR3 is built from 15 residues. V dropped 1 base and J dropped 3 bases, with 10 bases sitting between them. This chain's CDR3 is CASSLVGGDYNEQFF. The CDR3 nucleotides are TGTGCCAGCAGTTTAGTCGGCGGGGACTACAATGAGCAGTTCTTC.

V and J are TRBV27 and TRBJ1-1; D is possibly TRBD1 (5 bases). The CDR3 is 15 amino acids. Trimming pared 2 bases from V and 0 bases from J, leaving 10 bases between. CDR1 MNHEY and CDR2 SMNVEV come from the germline V gene (reference sequence). The CDR3 sequence is CASSLGGVMNTEAFF. The CDR3 coding sequence is TGTGCCAGCAGTTTAGGGGGGGTAATGAACACTGAAGCTTTCTTT.

The chain is built from TRBV5-1 and TRBJ1-2; D is uncertain. V was cut by 4 bases and J by 8 bases, with 18 bases left in between. This CDR3 comprises 14 residues. Germline V gene sequence: CDR1 SGHRS, CDR2 YFSETQ. Here the CDR3 DNA reads TGCGCCAGCAGCATGGACGGCCGCCCCCTCGGCTACACCTTC. Translating it yields CASSMDGRPLGYTF. The variable domain in full, with the rest retrieved from reference TRBV5-1 and TRBJ1-2, is KAGVTQTPRYLIKTRGQQVTLSCSPISGHRSVSWYQQTPGQGLQFLFEYFSETQRNKGNFPGRFSGRQFSNSRSEMNVSTLELGDSALYLCASSMDGRPLGYTFGSGTRLTVV.

The chain couples TRBV6-1 to TRBJ2-7; no definite D call. Deletions cut 8 bases from V and 5 bases from J, with 10 bases between. Germline V gene lookup returns CDR1 MNHNS and CDR2 SASEGT. The CDR3 totals 11 residues. CDR3 loop: CASRVVHEQYF. CDR3 nucleotides: TGTGCCAGCCGTGTTGTCCACGAGCAGTACTTC.

With regard to this clonotype: Because it lacks the conserved phenylalanine or tryptophan at the end, this CDR3 is likely a read error. V gene TRBV12-3 or TRBV12-4 combines with J gene TRBJ2-3; 9 positions agree with TRBD2. The CDR3 totals 16 residues. After removal of 3 bases from V and 3 bases from J, the junction contained 7 bases not matched to a gene. CDR3 DNA: TGTGCCAGCAGTTTTCGGGGCGGGGGGGCTACAGATACGCAGTATTCT. Its protein is CASSFRGGGATDTQYS.

This clonotype was seen a handful of times. CDR3 sequence reads: CASSQNNYGYTF. In DNA, the CDR3 is TGCGCCAGCAGCCAGAATAACTATGGCTACACCTTC. The chain recombines TRBV4-1 with TRBJ1-2, with D hard to call. V was pared by 3 bases and J by 1 base, with 3 bases between. Per the germline V gene, CDR1 is MGHRA and CDR2 is YSYEKL. The CDR3 is 12 amino acids.

In this sample, this clonotype turned up many times. The chain recombines TRBV7-2 with TRBJ2-1, with unresolved D. The germline gives CDR1 SGHTA, CDR2 FQGNSA. Trimming took 2 bases from V and 6 from J, leaving 17 bases between them. The CDR3 sequence is 16 residues long. The CDR3 nucleotides read TGTGCCAGCAGCTTATGGTCGACGGCCACCGGCAATGAGCAGTTCTTC. This codes for CASSLWSTATGNEQFF.

This sequence joins TRBV20-1 and TRBJ1-5, with no clear D. With 6 bases removed from V and 0 bases from J, the gap between germline ends came to 6 bases. Germline V gene data show CDR1 as DFQATT and CDR2 as SNEGSKA (reference sequence). CDR3 length: 12 amino acids. CDR3 sequence reads: CSAKYSNQPQHF. CDR3 DNA sequence: TGCAGTGCCAAATATAGCAATCAGCCCCAGCATTTT.

This sequence joins TRBV9 and TRBJ1-6, with D maybe TRBD1 (6 bases). The V gene lost 3 bases and the J gene lost 7 bases, with 11 bases spanning the gap. Germline V CDR1 and CDR2: SGDLS, YYNGEE. There are 14 residues in the CDR3. CDR3 loop: CASSGTDVNSPLHF. As DNA, the CDR3 is TGTGCCAGCAGCGGGACAGACGTAAATTCACCCCTCCACTTT.

V usage is TRBV29-1 and J usage is TRBJ1-4; 8 nucleotides agree with TRBD1. Trimming cost V 7 bases and J 4 bases; bases outside gene matches: 14. The CDR3 loop spans 16 amino acids. Germline V gene lookup returns CDR1 SQVTM and CDR2 ANQGSEA. As DNA, the CDR3 is TGCAGCGCCCGAAAGGCAGGGGGCGTTGGTAATGAAAAACTGTTTTTT. Translation gives CSARKAGGVGNEKLFF.

The chain uses TRBV5-1 and TRBJ2-5, with D perhaps matching TRBD2 (5 bases). V gave up 10 bases and J gave up 11 bases, with 18 bases separating them. Germline CDR1 reads SGHRS; CDR2 reads YFSETQ. The length of the CDR3 is 11 residues. The CDR3 bases are TGCGCCCCCCGAGGGAAGTTTGAGCAGTACTTC. It yields the protein CAPRGKFEQYF.

This clonotype was picked up many times. The chain combines TRBV6-1 with TRBJ2-5; D gene ambiguous. The CDR3 contains 13 residues. Trimming cost V 5 bases and J 1 base, with 8 bases left between them. CDR1 and CDR2 (germline): MNHNS, SASEGT. CDR3 region: CASSSGFQETQYF. The CDR3 DNA follows: TGTGCCAGCAGTTCAGGCTTCCAAGAGACCCAGTACTTC.

The CDR3 region has the DNA TGCAGTGCTCCCGGACAGGGAAAGCAGTTCTTC. It is translated as CSAPGQGKQFF. The chain carries TRBV20-1 and TRBJ2-1; 8 nucleotides line up with TRBD1. Germline lookup yields CDR1 DFQATT and CDR2 SNEGSKA (reference sequence). This CDR3 spans 11 amino acids. V gave up 5 bases and J gave up 11 bases; unmatched junction bases: 5.

This clonotype has at least ten counts. This may arise from a read error, as a much more abundant clone is one base away. V is TRBV7-9 and J is TRBJ2-7; D call uncertain. The germline V gene encodes CDR1 SEHNR and CDR2 FQNEAQ (reference sequence). The CDR3 length is 14 residues. The V end lost 4 bases, the J end lost 3 bases, and 13 bases lay between the germline ends. As DNA, the CDR3 is TGTGCCAGCAGCTCCAAGGGCCTACGCTACGAGCAGTACTTC. This codes for CASSSKGLRYEQYF.

This clonotype was counted many times. V usage is TRBV4-1 and J usage is TRBJ2-7; TRBD1 aligns across 7 bases. This CDR3 is built from 16 residues. The V segment lost 1 base and the J segment 0 bases; nucleotides outside the gene matches: 6. The germline gives CDR1 MGHRA, CDR2 YSYEKL. The CDR3 DNA sequence: TGCGCCAGCAGCCAAGGCCCGGGACAGAGCTCCTACGAGCAGTACTTC. Protein sequence: CASSQGPGQSSYEQYF.

This chain links TRBV12-3 or TRBV12-4 with TRBJ2-3, with 10 bases identical to TRBD2. V was clipped by 4 bases and J by 4 bases; unmatched bases: 5. This CDR3 contains 15 residues. CDR3 nucleotide sequence: TGTGCCAGCAGTTCGGCTAGCGGGGGTTCAGATACGCAGTATTTT. This encodes CASSSASGGSDTQYF.

The chain recombines TRBV27 with TRBJ2-1; D could derive from TRBD1 or TRBD2 (6 bases each). The CDR3 is made up of 14 amino acids. Germline V gene sequence: CDR1 MNHEY, CDR2 SMNVEV (reference sequence). The V end lost 6 bases, the J end lost 13 bases, and 22 bases lay between the germline ends. The CDR3 DNA sequence: TGTGCCAGCAGACGATCGGGGGCAAAAGAGACCCAGTTCTTC. It codes for CASRRSGAKETQFF.